This T cell receptor (beta chain) was documented in a study of blood T cell repertoires in COVID-19 (dated by TCRdb to about 2020). About the full investigation: Collaborator samples came from the United States, Italy and Spain and covered acute and convalescent phases of COVID-19. The repertoires were released in a freely available public database intended as a resource for research on the immune response to SARS-CoV-2. The sample metadata nearly always contained a de-identified subject ID, COVID-19 status, age in years and sex. The samples were drawn from two sources: the first 160 participants of the ongoing ImmuneRACE study, and 1,200 or so subjects contributed by 6 global collaborators. Where available, HLA class I and class II types were taken from metadata supplied by the sample provider and were not determined by assay-based typing. The material from the prospective study consisted of cDNA or gDNA derived from T cells, B-cell-depleted T cells, or PBMCs. Subjects who had been exposed to COVID-19, were actively infected with it, or had recovered from it provided the deeply sampled blood TCRbeta repertoires that made up the dataset. Here is what the overall study found, with its caveats: How much clinical and demographic metadata was included differed by source and by participant, and the metadata was provided uncurated.

Enrolling through a virtual design, the prospective study's participants ranged in age from roughly 18 to 90 years and lived across about two dozen United States geographic areas. In the prospective study, participants were assigned to cohorts based on the clinical history participants reported in a screening survey and a study questionnaire. In the prospective study, whole blood, serum and a nasopharyngeal or oropharyngeal swab were collected from each participant by mobile phlebotomists. Prospective study participants could optionally give additional blood draws and questionnaires over a roughly 2-month period. Blood samples from the prospective study were shipped frozen or at room temperature prior to DNA extraction. Concerning this clone: Its recognized antigen is unknown. No clone much larger than this one lies a single base away; base qualities are absent.

The junction carries 3 bases between V and J, which are trimmed by 4 bases and 4 bases respectively. There are 11 amino acids in the CDR3, from cysteine to phenylalanine inclusive. Only the CDR3 DNA stays, 33 bases, in frame from base 1. For CDR1 and CDR2, the germline V gene lists SNHLY and FYNNEI. TCRbeta CDR3 regions were amplified from genomic DNA by means of the immunoSEQ Assay, a bias-controlled multiplex PCR. For the original study's pipeline: Nucleated cell counts per sample were estimated from amplification of reference gene primers within the assay. Sequence reads were collapsed and filtered to measure the absolute abundance of every unique TCRbeta CDR3 rearrangement. For each sample, productive Simpson clonality was calculated as the square root of Simpson's diversity index across productive rearrangements. TCRdb took over this immuneACCESS table, retaining in-frame rearrangements with V and J assigned. Such tables are incomplete; in checked studies, under half of the missing clones stem from an unresolved V gene, and the remainder is unexplained. D and trimming were read from the DNA, whereas the V and J calls and clone size are those reported in that table. The sample includes a few hundred thousand clones, with 85% to 90% observed a single time. In total, the top ten clones hold 3.5% to 4.5% of the sample.

Sequencing was done on a sample of PBMCs or T cells enriched from blood (not recorded which). The sequence joins TRBV2 to TRBJ2-3, with an unclear D gene assignment. The receptor comes from a woman under 30 with acute COVID-19. The DNA sequence follows: TGTGCCAGCAGTGTAGCAGATACGCAGTATTTT. Its amino acids are CASSVADTQYF.